What follows is one T cell receptor beta chain and its context. Its cognate antigen has yet to be identified. Base quality data are lacking; no much larger clone is found one base away. TCRbeta CDR3 regions were amplified from genomic DNA using the immunoSEQ Assay, a bias-controlled multiplex PCR. The study's own analysis went as follows. Within the assay, amplification of reference gene primers was used to estimate how many nucleated cells each sample contained. To quantify the absolute abundance of each unique TCRbeta CDR3 rearrangement, sequence reads were collapsed and filtered. For each sample, productive Simpson clonality was calculated as the square root of Simpson's diversity index across productive rearrangements. The source is immuneACCESS, and TCRdb retained only in-frame sequences with V and J called. Part of the clones is not carried over; for the studies checked, unresolved V genes explain less than half of this, and the remainder is unexplained. V and J calls and clone size follow that table, whereas D and trimming were derived from the DNA. The sample profile shows fewer than 400,000 clones; around 92% of them were found once. Of the sample, 1.5% to 2% falls within the top ten clones.

This record belongs to a study of blood T cell repertoires in COVID-19 (TCRdb year 2020). The study in broad terms: Collaborator samples came from the United States, Italy and Spain and covered acute and convalescent phases of COVID-19. The prospective study material was composed of cDNA or gDNA derived from T cells, B-cell-depleted T cells, or PBMCs. Deeply sampled blood TCRbeta repertoires from subjects exposed to, actively infected with, or recovered from COVID-19 were included in the dataset. The repertoires were made available in a free public database intended to serve as a resource for research on the immune response to SARS-CoV-2. Samples came from the ongoing ImmuneRACE study (first 160 participants) plus 1,254 subjects from 6 global collaborators. Sample metadata almost always included a de-identified subject ID, COVID-19 status, age in years and sex. Where available, HLA class I and class II types were taken from metadata supplied by the sample provider and were not determined by assay-based typing.

Enrolling through a virtual design, the prospective study's participants ranged in age from roughly 18 to 90 years and lived across 24 United States geographic areas. In the prospective study, participants were assigned to cohorts based on the clinical history participants reported in a screening survey and a study questionnaire. ImmuneRACE Cohort 3 recovered participants were defined by two consecutive negative NP/OP PCR tests, healthcare professional clearance, or symptom resolution. Each participant in the prospective study had whole blood, serum and a nasopharyngeal or oropharyngeal swab collected by mobile phlebotomists. Over an approximately 2-month period, participants in the prospective study had the option of providing additional blood draws and questionnaires. Prospective study blood samples were shipped either frozen or at room temperature before DNA extraction. The CDR1 and CDR2 encoded by the germline V gene (reference sequence) are GTSNPN and SVGIG. From V the trimming removes 1 base and from J it removes 4 bases, while the gene matches leave 16 bases of the junction unaccounted for. The CDR3 sequence holds 17 residues, the cysteine and phenylalanine included. Just the 51-base CDR3 DNA is kept, in frame starting at base 1.

Overall study results and their limits: The quantity of clinical and demographic metadata differed by source and by participant and was supplied without curation.

The V and J genes are TRBV30 and TRBJ2-7, with 7 bases aligning to TRBD1. The receptor's source is a woman aged 25 to 39 who had recovered from COVID-19. The sequenced sample consisted of PBMCs or T cells enriched from blood (not recorded which). The CDR3 is CAWSGTHRGEPRYEQYF. The sequenced DNA: TGTGCCTGGAGTGGAACCCACAGGGGAGAGCCTAGATACGAGCAGTACTTC.